This T cell receptor beta chain was sequenced for a study of CXCR4 blockade with PD-1 therapy in pancreatic cancer. Assay used: immunoSEQ multiplex PCR; TCRdb lists only in-frame clones, some missing. Of about 3,000 clones detected, less than 40% appear once; the ten largest clones hold 25% to 30%. Turning to this clone: Its specificity is not known.

Findings of the study overall: More frequent amino acid clones had more nucleotide rearrangements, suggesting convergent selection.

No neoadjuvant therapy was given before resection to the patients supplying these archived tumor blocks. The clonotype comes from a human donor with pancreatic ductal adenocarcinoma. Sequenced sample: tumor tissue.

The CDR3 DNA sequence: TGTGCCAGTAGAAGAACAGGGGCGAATGAAAAACTGTTTTTT. Its translation is CASRRTGANEKLFF. V gene TRBV19 combines with J gene TRBJ1-4; 7 nucleotides agree with TRBD1. Germline CDR1 and CDR2: LNHDA and SQIVND (reference sequence). With 6 bases clipped from V and 5 bases from J, the junction kept 6 bases outside the gene matches. The CDR3 is 14 residues long. The full variable domain, completed using reference TRBV19 and TRBJ1-4, is DGGITQSPKYLFRKEGQNVTLSCEQNLNHDAMYWYRQDPGQGLRLIYYSQIVNDFQKGDIAEGYSVSREKKESFPLTVTSAQKNPTAFYLCASRRTGANEKLFFGSGTQLSVL.